A single sample is the source of the 13 T cell receptor beta chains below, sequenced in a study of cytomegalovirus exposure and HLA in healthy donors. 60 Vbeta and 13 Jbeta primers were used in PCR. The protocol was immunoSEQ multiplex PCR, while the TCRdb copy is restricted to in-frame clones and leaves out a portion. The data show roughly 110,000 clones, with roughly four fifths seen just once and less than 2% held by the top ten. Sequences were obtained from PBMCs. These receptors originate from a man aged 50 or older in good health and CMV-seronegative.

This chain uses TRBV18 with TRBJ1-1, with TRBD1 identical over 9 bases. This CDR3 is built from 15 residues. Germline lookup yields CDR1 KGHSH and CDR2 LQKENI. After removal of 7 bases from V and 5 bases from J, the junction contained 11 bases not matched to a gene. The CDR3: CASYDGTGRTTEAFF. The CDR3 bases are TGTGCCAGCTACGACGGGACAGGGAGAACAACTGAAGCTTTCTTT.

The J gene is TRBJ1-6, the V gene TRBV5-4; 9 bases line up with TRBD1. The CDR3 sequence is 17 residues long. The germline CDR1 and CDR2 sequences are SGHNT and YYREEE (reference sequence). The V and J ends lost 3 bases and 0 bases, in that order; junction bases with no gene match: 4. CDR3 DNA: TGTGCCAGCAGCTCAGGACAGGGGAGCTCCTATAATTCACCCCTCCACTTT. Encoded protein: CASSSGQGSSYNSPLHF.

This chain connects TRBV10-2 to TRBJ1-4; D possibly corresponds to TRBD1 (5 bases). Trimming removed 10 bases from V and 4 bases from J, with 16 bases in between. Germline CDR1 and CDR2: WSHSY and SAAADI. The CDR3 sequence is 14 residues long. The CDR3: CAIDRDLDNEKLFF. CDR3 in DNA: TGCGCCATCGACCGGGACTTAGATAATGAAAAACTGTTTTTT.

The chain carries TRBV7-2 and TRBJ1-1; D unclear. Germline CDR1 and CDR2: SGHTA and FQGNSA. This CDR3 is built from 13 residues. Trimming removed 4 bases from V and 0 bases from J, with 6 bases in between. Here the CDR3 reads CASSSILNTEAFF. CDR3 DNA: TGTGCCAGCAGCTCTATATTGAACACTGAAGCTTTCTTT.

This chain joins TRBV2 and TRBJ1-1, with TRBD1 identical over 7 bases. Looked up from germline, CDR1 is SNHLY and CDR2 is FYNNEI. This CDR3 region has 15 residues. After removal of 5 bases from V and 2 bases from J, the junction contained 8 bases not matched to a gene. In DNA form, the CDR3 reads TGTGCCAGCAGTAGACAGGGTACGGGAAACACTGAAGCTTTCTTT. Protein sequence: CASSRQGTGNTEAFF. The complete variable domain, with remaining parts taken from reference TRBV2 and TRBJ1-1, reads EPEVTQTPSHQVTQMGQEVILRCVPISNHLYFYWYRQILGQKVEFLVSFYNNEISEKSEIFDDQFSVERPDGSNFTLKIRSTKLEDSAMYFCASSRQGTGNTEAFFGQGTRLTVV.

The chain is built from TRBV2 and TRBJ2-3; maybe TRBD2 (5 bases). The length of the CDR3 is 14 residues. The germline gives CDR1 SNHLY, CDR2 FYNNEI. Trimming took off 6 bases at V and 0 bases at J, with 10 bases between the two ends. The CDR3 nucleotides are TGTGCCAGCAGACGGGAAAGGAGCACAGATACGCAGTATTTT. This translates into CASRRERSTDTQYF.

This chain joins TRBV4-2 and TRBJ2-2; 13 bases map to TRBD2. The CDR3 is 18 amino acids. The V and J ends lost 1 base and 3 bases, in that order; junction bases with no gene match: 5. CDR1 and CDR2 (germline): LGHNA, YNFKEQ. CDR3 loop: CASSQGRLAGGHTGELFF. CDR3 sequence (DNA): TGTGCCAGCAGCCAAGGGCGACTAGCGGGGGGTCACACCGGGGAGCTGTTTTTT.

This clone has only a few counts. V is TRBV6-1 and J is TRBJ1-1; 7 bases map to TRBD1. The V gene's germline CDR1 is MNHNS and CDR2 SASEGT. V lost 7 bases to trimming and J lost 4 bases; unmatched junction nucleotides: 9. This CDR3 has 14 residues. The CDR3: CASMGQPGGTEAFF. The CDR3 DNA reads as TGTGCCAGCATGGGACAGCCCGGCGGCACTGAAGCTTTCTTT.

The chain couples TRBV6-5 to TRBJ1-3; D is unresolved. The CDR3 has 15 residues. Germline V gives CDR1 MNHEY, CDR2 SVGAGI. Trimming shortened V by 5 bases and J by 2 bases, and 13 bases separated the two germline ends. The CDR3 here is CASSPTTITGNTIYF. The CDR3 DNA follows: TGTGCCAGCAGTCCCACGACAATTACTGGAAACACCATATATTTT.

The chain has TRBV18 and TRBJ2-3; 7 positions match TRBD2. The CDR3 extends over 12 amino acids. V trimming: 6 bases; J trimming: 6 bases; junction bases outside the gene matches: 3. CDR1 and CDR2 (germline): KGHSH, LQKENI. The CDR3 protein is CASSPRGDTQYF. DNA of the CDR3: TGTGCCAGCTCTCCGCGGGGGGATACGCAGTATTTT.

The chain links TRBV11-2 to TRBJ2-1; TRBD1 agrees at 7 bases. The CDR3 spans 14 residues. J gave up 6 bases and V 1 base, and 3 bases lay outside the gene matches. The germline V gene has CDR1 SGHAT and CDR2 FQNNGV. The CDR3 nucleotides read TGTGCCAGCAGCTTAGGACAGGGCCTCAATGAGCAGTTCTTC. This translates into CASSLGQGLNEQFF. Using reference TRBV11-2 and TRBJ2-1 for the parts outside the CDR3, the full variable domain is EAGVAQSPRYKIIEKRQSVAFWCNPISGHATLYWYQQILGQGPKLLIQFQNNGVVDDSQLPKDRFSAERLKGVDSTLKIQPAKLEDSAVYLCASSLGQGLNEQFFGPGTRLTVL.

The rearrangement uses TRBV6-5 and TRBJ2-7; 10 nucleotides agree with TRBD1. Per the germline V gene, CDR1 is MNHEY and CDR2 is SVGAGI. With 6 bases clipped from V and 3 bases from J, the junction kept 5 bases outside the gene matches. The CDR3 has 14 amino acids. CDR3 nucleotides: TGTGCCAGCAGGGACCGGACAGGGGGCTACGAGCAGTACTTC. It translates to CASRDRTGGYEQYF.

This sequence joins TRBV28 and TRBJ1-1; 8 nucleotides align to TRBD1. This CDR3 has 11 amino acids. The junction had 0 bases not matched to a gene; V was cut back by 11 bases and J by 1 base. Germline V CDR1 and CDR2: MDHEN, SYDVKM. As DNA, the CDR3 is TGTGCCGGACAGGGGAACACTGAAGCTTTCTTT. Amino acids: CAGQGNTEAFF.